Each of the 13 T cell receptor beta chains below was sequenced from the same sample in a study of shared clonotypes between healthy human individuals. The repertoire was sequenced with immunoSEQ multiplex PCR; TCRdb's copy has only in-frame clones and lacks some. This table holds almost 750,000 clones, roughly 72% found once. Sequencing was carried out using memory CD4+ T cells sorted from blood. Subset specified: CD45RA-negative fraction. These receptors were collected from a woman aged 25 to 39 in good health.

This clone turned up a few times. V usage is TRBV20-1 and J usage is TRBJ1-5; maybe TRBD1 (5 bases). Germline V CDR1 and CDR2: DFQATT, SNEGSKA (reference sequence). Trimming removed 5 bases at V and 10 bases at J, with 12 bases between. This CDR3 is 11 amino acids long. The CDR3 protein is CSAPLGVPQHF. CDR3 coding DNA: TGCAGTGCTCCCCTGGGGGTACCCCAGCATTTT.

This chain uses TRBV7-8 with TRBJ1-1, with D possibly TRBD1 on 5 matching bases. This CDR3 is 14 amino acids long. Between the trimmed V and J ends, which lost 5 bases and 7 bases, there was a span of 17 bases. From germline, CDR1 is SGHVS and CDR2 FQNEAQ. The CDR3 here is CASSDVGDGGEAFF. For the CDR3, the DNA is TGTGCCAGCAGCGATGTGGGGGACGGGGGTGAAGCTTTCTTT.

This clone has a handful of counts. The chain joins TRBV29-1 to TRBJ1-2, with 9 bases that match TRBD1. CDR1 SQVTM and CDR2 ANQGSEA come from the germline V gene. CDR3 length: 14 amino acids. V lost 4 bases to trimming and J lost 2 bases; unmatched junction nucleotides: 5. This CDR3 reads CSVAGTGINYGYTF. DNA of the CDR3: TGCAGCGTTGCGGGGACAGGGATAAACTATGGCTACACCTTC. Based on the CDR3 plus reference TRBV29-1 and TRBJ1-2, the full variable domain is SAVISQKPSRDICQRGTSLTIQCQVDSQVTMMFWYRQQPGQSLTLIATANQGSEATYESGFVIDKFPISRPNLTFSTLTVSNMSPEDSSIYLCSVAGTGINYGYTFGSGTRLTVV.

The chain uses TRBV2 and TRBJ2-5, with a weak D call TRBD2 (5 bases). In germline, CDR1 is SNHLY, CDR2 FYNNEI. The CDR3 length is 14 residues. V was clipped by 5 bases and J by 6 bases, with 16 bases between them. The CDR3 spells CASSIGLDPKTQYF. The CDR3 bases are TGTGCCAGCAGTATCGGACTGGACCCAAAGACCCAGTACTTC.

The chain recombines TRBV4-1 with TRBJ2-1, with TRBD1 identical over 8 bases. Germline-derived CDR1 and CDR2 are MGHRA and YSYEKL. The CDR3 has 16 amino acids. V was clipped by 0 bases and J by 5 bases; unmatched bases: 6. CDR3 protein: CASSQDDRGRNNEQFF. CDR3 in DNA: TGCGCCAGCAGCCAAGATGACAGGGGTCGGAACAATGAGCAGTTCTTC.

The rearrangement uses TRBV5-1 and TRBJ2-7, with TRBD1 as a possible D gene (6 bases). The V and J ends lost 4 bases and 2 bases respectively, with 10 bases between them. This CDR3 has 13 amino acids. In germline, CDR1 is SGHRS, CDR2 YFSETQ. The CDR3 DNA reads TGCGCCAGCAGCCCCGGACAGCCCTACGAGCAGTACTTC. This gives the protein CASSPGQPYEQYF.

This rearrangement joins TRBV14 to TRBJ2-7; TRBD2 matches 7 bases. J was trimmed by 6 bases and V by 1 base; bases with no gene match: 15. This CDR3 is 17 amino acids long. Germline CDR1 is SGHDN and CDR2 is FVKESK. CDR3 loop: CASSQVFSALGGTEQYF. The DNA of the CDR3 is TGTGCCAGCAGCCAAGTCTTTTCGGCTTTGGGAGGGACCGAGCAGTACTTC.

The chain links TRBV21-1 to TRBJ2-7; TRBD1 is the table's D call and was not checked against the DNA. TRBV21-1 is annotated as a pseudogene. CDR3 length: 15 residues. In nucleotides, the CDR3 is TGTGCCAGCATCAGGGACCAGGGGAGCCCCTACGAGCAGTACTTC. As protein: CASIRDQGSPYEQYF.

The chain links TRBV6-4 to TRBJ1-3, with D possibly being TRBD1 (5 bases). V was cut by 7 bases and J by 4 bases, with 17 bases left in between. The CDR3 has 15 amino acids. The V gene's germline CDR1 is MRHNA and CDR2 SNTAGT. CDR3 amino acids: CASTNTRGYGNTIYF. CDR3 DNA: TGTGCCAGCACCAACACTCGGGGCTACGGAAACACCATATATTTT.

In its sample, this clone was seen once. This chain links TRBV11-2 with TRBJ2-1; no clear D gene. The CDR3 sequence is 15 residues long. The germline V gene has CDR1 SGHAT and CDR2 FQNNGV. The V end was cut by 3 bases, the J end by 4 bases, with 13 bases between. The CDR3 reads CASSFAPSGYNEQFF. The DNA of the CDR3 is TGTGCCAGCAGCTTCGCCCCATCCGGTTACAATGAGCAGTTCTTC.

V gene TRBV7-9 combines with J gene TRBJ1-6, with D unclear. The CDR3 spans 16 residues. CDR1 and CDR2 (germline): SEHNR, FQNEAQ (reference sequence). Trimming left V 5 bases short and J 0 bases short, with 11 bases between. DNA for the CDR3: TGTGCCAGCAGCCATACAGATCTCTCCTATAATTCACCCCTCCACTTT. This codes for CASSHTDLSYNSPLHF.

The chain links TRBV2 to TRBJ2-1, with a tentative D call TRBD1 (6 bases). Trimming removed 10 bases at V and 4 bases at J, with 14 bases between. The CDR3 length is 13 residues. In germline, CDR1 is SNHLY, CDR2 FYNNEI. Here the CDR3 DNA reads TGTGCCATTTCCCAGGACAGTTACAATGAGCAGTTCTTC. This codes for CAISQDSYNEQFF.

This clone was counted a few times. V usage is TRBV18 and J usage is TRBJ2-1; unclear D gene. Germline-derived CDR1 and CDR2 are KGHSH and LQKENI. The CDR3 is 16 amino acids. V was shortened by 0 bases and J by 3 bases, with 12 bases between the two germline ends. The CDR3 nucleotides read TGTGCCAGCTCACCACCAAGGAGATCCAACTACAATGAGCAGTTCTTC. Translating gives CASSPPRRSNYNEQFF.